This T cell receptor (beta chain) was obtained from a study of Ad26.COV2.S vaccination and SARS-CoV-2 variants. Some clones are missing from TCRdb's copy, which holds only in-frame ones; the method was immunoSEQ multiplex PCR. The data contain hundreds of thousands of clones, 70% to 90% of them singletons. This CDR3 is 14 amino acids long. Germline V gives CDR1 SEHNR, CDR2 FQNEAQ (reference sequence). V lost 2 bases and J lost 5, with 12 bases in between. The treatment here: 15 to 20 received Ad26.COV2.S at low or high dose, single or two shots; five or six received placebo; per-sample allocation not given. Samples came from day 63 after the first vaccine or placebo injection.

The rearrangement joins TRBV7-9 to TRBJ2-5; perhaps TRBD1 as D (6 bases). This clonotype was obtained from a person aged 18-60 years who received the Ad26.COV2.S COVID-19 vaccine or a placebo. The source was peripheral blood, collected in a trial of Ad26.COV2.S vaccine versus placebo. This chain's CDR3 is CASSLMGAVETQYF. The CDR3 DNA reads as TGTGCCAGCAGCTTAATGGGGGCGGTGGAGACCCAGTACTTC.